This T cell receptor beta chain was profiled in a study of blood T cell repertoires in COVID-19. Trimming removed 0 bases at V and 2 bases at J, with 14 bases between. CDR1 LGHNA and CDR2 YNFKEQ come from the germline V gene. This CDR3 comprises 16 residues. Participants spanned ages about 18 to 100 years and resided in over 20 US areas. Grouping used clinical history reported by participants in a survey and questionnaire. Exposed study participants had met a COVID-19 case within 2 weeks before entry. This table comes from immunoSEQ multiplex PCR, and its TCRdb copy is limited to in-frame clones, with some not included. The sample includes about 430,000 clones, about 88% of them seen just once.

The source material was PBMCs or T cells enriched from blood (not recorded which). The clonotype comes from a woman under 30 who had been exposed to COVID-19. The V call is TRBV4-2, the J call TRBJ2-7, with D tentatively TRBD1 (6 bases). The CDR3 region has the DNA TGTGCCAGCAGCCAAGATGAGGGGGAAAGACCCTACGAGCAGTACTTC. This encodes CASSQDEGERPYEQYF.